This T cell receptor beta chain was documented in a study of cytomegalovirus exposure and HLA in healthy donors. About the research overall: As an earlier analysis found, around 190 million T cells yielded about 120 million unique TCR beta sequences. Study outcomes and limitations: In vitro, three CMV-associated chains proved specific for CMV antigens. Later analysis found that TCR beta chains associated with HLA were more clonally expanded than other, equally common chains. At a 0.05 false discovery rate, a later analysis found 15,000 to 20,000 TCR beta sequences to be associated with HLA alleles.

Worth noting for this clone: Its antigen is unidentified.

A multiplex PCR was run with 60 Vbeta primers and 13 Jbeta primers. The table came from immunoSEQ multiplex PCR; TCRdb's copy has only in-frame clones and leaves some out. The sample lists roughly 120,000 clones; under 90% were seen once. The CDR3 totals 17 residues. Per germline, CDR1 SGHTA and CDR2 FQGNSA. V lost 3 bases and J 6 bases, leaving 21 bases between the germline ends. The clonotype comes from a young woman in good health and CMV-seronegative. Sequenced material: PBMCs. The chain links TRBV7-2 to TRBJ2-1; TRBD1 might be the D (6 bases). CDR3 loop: CASSFLLPGQGGNEQFF. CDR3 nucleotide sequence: TGTGCCAGCAGCTTTTTGCTTCCGGGACAAGGTGGCAATGAGCAGTTCTTC.